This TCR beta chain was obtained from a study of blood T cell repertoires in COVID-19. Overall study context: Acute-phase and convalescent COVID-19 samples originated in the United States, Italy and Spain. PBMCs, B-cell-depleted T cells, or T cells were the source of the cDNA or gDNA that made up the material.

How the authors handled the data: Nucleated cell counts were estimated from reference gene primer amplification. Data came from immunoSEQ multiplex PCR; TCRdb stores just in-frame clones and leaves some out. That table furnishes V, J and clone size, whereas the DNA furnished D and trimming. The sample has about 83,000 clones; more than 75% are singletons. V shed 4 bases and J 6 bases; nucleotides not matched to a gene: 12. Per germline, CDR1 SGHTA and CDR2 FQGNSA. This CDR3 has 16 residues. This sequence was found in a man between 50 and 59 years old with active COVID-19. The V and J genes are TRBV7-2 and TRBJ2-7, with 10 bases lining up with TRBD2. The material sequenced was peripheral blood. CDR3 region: CASSSQGTSVSGEQYF. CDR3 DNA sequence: TGTGCCAGCAGCTCACAGGGGACTAGCGTATCGGGCGAGCAGTACTTC.